One T cell receptor beta chain is described in this entry. In the PCR, 60 Vbeta and 13 Jbeta primers were used. TCRdb's copy holds only in-frame clones and misses some; the assay was immunoSEQ multiplex PCR. The repertoire holds 73,000 or so clones, around 72% seen once, with roughly a sixth in the top ten. V was shortened by 2 bases and J by 7 bases, with 5 bases between the two germline ends. Germline lookup yields CDR1 MDHEN and CDR2 SYDVKM. This CDR3 spans 11 amino acids. These data belong to a study of cytomegalovirus exposure and HLA in healthy donors. The sample was PBMCs. The clonotype originates from a woman in her thirties or forties in good health and CMV-seropositive. The gene calls are TRBV28 and TRBJ1-2; D is possibly TRBD1 (5 bases). DNA of the CDR3: TGTGCCAGCAGTTTACAGGGTGGCTACACCTTC. The encoded protein is CASSLQGGYTF.